The 24 T cell receptor beta chains reported below all come from one sample, sequenced in a study of cytomegalovirus exposure and HLA in healthy donors. The primer mix had 60 Vbeta and 13 Jbeta primers. This table comes from immunoSEQ multiplex PCR, and its TCRdb copy is limited to in-frame clones, with some not included. The table records 150,000 to 200,000 clones, 65% to 90% of them present only once. Sequenced sample: PBMCs. These receptor sequences come from a young woman in good health and CMV-seronegative.

The chain has TRBV5-4 and TRBJ2-3, with TRBD2 as a possible D gene (6 bases). Trimming took 3 bases from V and 6 from J, leaving 14 bases between them. The CDR3 is made up of 14 amino acids. Per germline, CDR1 SGHNT and CDR2 YYREEE (reference sequence). CDR3 sequence reads: CASSSGTPRDTQYF. The CDR3 coding sequence is TGTGCCAGCAGCTCCGGGACTCCCAGGGATACGCAGTATTTT.

This sequence joins TRBV28 and TRBJ2-7; possibly TRBD1 for D (6 bases). Trimming stripped 6 bases from V and 7 bases from J, with 16 bases between. The germline CDR1 and CDR2 sequences are MDHEN and SYDVKM. The CDR3 covers 13 residues. CDR3 residues: CASRLQGLREQYF. CDR3 DNA: TGTGCCAGCAGGCTTCAGGGGTTGCGAGAGCAGTACTTC.

The CDR3 DNA reads TGTGCCAGCAGTTCCGAGTGGGGGGGACAGGGGGCGAGCACTGAAGCTTTCTTT. Protein: CASSSEWGGQGASTEAFF. The rearrangement uses TRBV28 and TRBJ1-1; 12 positions agree with TRBD1. The CDR3 length is 18 residues. CDR1 MDHEN and CDR2 SYDVKM come from the germline V gene. Losses at the gene ends were 4 bases for V and 4 bases for J; bases not matched to a gene: 13. The full variable domain, its missing parts supplied by reference TRBV28 and TRBJ1-1, is DVKVTQSSRYLVKRTGEKVFLECVQDMDHENMFWYRQDPGLGLRLIYFSYDVKMKEKGDIPEGYSVSREKKERFSLILESASTNQTSMYLCASSSEWGGQGASTEAFFGQGTRLTVV.

The sample holds one count of this clone. The chain uses TRBV6-5 and TRBJ2-7; a possible D gene is TRBD1 (6 bases). The ends were cut back, 0 bases at V and 1 base at J, with 7 bases in the middle. Germline V gene sequence: CDR1 MNHEY, CDR2 SVGAGI. The CDR3 runs to 14 residues. The DNA for the CDR3 is TGTGCCAGCAGTTACTCGGGGGCATCCTACGAGCAGTACTTC. Translating it yields CASSYSGASYEQYF.

This rearrangement joins TRBV28 to TRBJ1-1, with D possibly being TRBD1 (5 bases). Deletions cut 1 base from V and 4 bases from J, with 13 bases between. Per germline, CDR1 MDHEN and CDR2 SYDVKM. This CDR3 is 15 amino acids long. The CDR3 sequence: CASSLYAGQGTEAFF. CDR3 DNA: TGTGCCAGCAGTTTATATGCAGGGCAGGGCACTGAAGCTTTCTTT.

Only one count was recorded for this clone. The chain recombines TRBV7-9 with TRBJ2-5; 9 bases line up with TRBD1. The J call is doubtful: the DNA matches TRBJ2-7 better. The CDR3 runs 15 residues. Germline CDR1 is SEHNR and CDR2 is FQNEAQ (reference sequence). The CDR3 sequence: CASSPGQGKSYEQYF. The CDR3, as DNA: TGTGCCAGCAGCCCCGGACAGGGGAAGTCCTACGAGCAGTACTTC.

This clone showed up just once. The chain couples TRBV6-4 to TRBJ1-3; no clear D gene. This CDR3 is 15 amino acids long. Germline V gives CDR1 MRHNA, CDR2 SNTAGT. V lost 5 bases to trimming and J lost 0 bases, with 11 bases between them. DNA of the CDR3: TGTGCCAGCAGTTCCCGGGGAGTCTCTGGAAACACCATATATTTT. It codes for CASSSRGVSGNTIYF.

This CDR3 is CASSAGGRTEAFF. CDR3 nucleotides: TGTGCCAGCAGCGCAGGGGGACGTACTGAAGCTTTCTTT. The V and J genes are TRBV9 and TRBJ1-1, with TRBD1 identical over 7 bases. The CDR3 covers 13 residues. V shed 3 bases, J shed 5 bases, and the junction held 4 bases outside the gene matches. Germline V lookup: CDR1 SGDLS, CDR2 YYNGEE.

The chain has TRBV5-6 and TRBJ2-7, with D possibly matching TRBD2 (5 bases). The CDR3 loop spans 16 amino acids. Germline V CDR1 and CDR2: SGHDT, YYEEEE. V gave up 4 bases and J gave up 2 bases, with 19 bases separating them. The CDR3 DNA reads as TGTGCCAGCAGCCATGGTAGGCCCGGAGGCCCCTACGAGCAGTACTTC. Translating it yields CASSHGRPGGPYEQYF.

This chain joins TRBV10-3 and TRBJ1-2; D remains unclear. Trimming left V 6 bases short and J 8 bases short, with 22 bases between. Germline-derived CDR1 and CDR2 are ENHRY and SYGVKD. The CDR3 has 15 amino acids. In DNA, the CDR3 is TGTGCCATCAGAGTACTACTAGGGTGGACGGGGGGCTACACCTTC. Translating gives CAIRVLLGWTGGYTF.

In the case of this clone: Other DNA sequences in the same sample also yield this CDR3. This chain connects TRBV27 to TRBJ2-7, with D possibly being TRBD2 (6 bases). V lost 3 bases and J 4 bases, leaving 10 bases between the germline ends. From germline, CDR1 is MNHEY and CDR2 SMNVEV (reference sequence). This CDR3 has 13 residues. The CDR3 reads CASSLAGPYEQYF. In DNA, the CDR3 is TGTGCCAGCAGTTTGGCGGGGCCTTACGAGCAGTACTTC.

This chain links TRBV10-3 with TRBJ1-5; TRBD1 is a possible D gene (5 bases). This CDR3 comprises 13 residues. The V and J ends lost 10 bases and 0 bases respectively, with 10 bases between them. Germline V lookup: CDR1 ENHRY, CDR2 SYGVKD. CDR3 in DNA: TGTGCCACCGGGGGGGGTAGCAATCAGCCCCAGCATTTT. Protein: CATGGGSNQPQHF.

The V and J genes are TRBV2 and TRBJ1-1, with 8 bases aligning to TRBD1. The CDR3 consists of 14 residues. Germline CDR1 reads SNHLY; CDR2 reads FYNNEI. Trimming cost V 5 bases and J 6 bases; bases outside gene matches: 8. The CDR3 DNA reads TGTGCCAGCAGTACCGACAGGGGAATAGCTGAAGCTTTCTTT. This codes for CASSTDRGIAEAFF.

The chain uses TRBV5-1 and TRBJ2-1, with 10 bases lining up with TRBD2. Germline CDR1 SGHRS, CDR2 YFSETQ. The V gene end was trimmed by 1 base and the J gene end by 2 bases; junction bases not matched to a gene: 0. This CDR3 contains 15 residues. CDR3 nucleotide sequence: TGCGCCAGCAGCTTGCTAGCGGGAGCCTACAATGAGCAGTTCTTC. Translating gives CASSLLAGAYNEQFF.

The gene calls are TRBV5-8 and TRBJ2-2; TRBD1 is a possible D gene (5 bases). The CDR3 has 15 amino acids. Germline V gene data show CDR1 as SGHTS and CDR2 as YDEGEE. V was shortened by 0 bases and J by 4 bases, with 10 bases between the two germline ends. CDR3 residues: CASSLDGAGTGELFF. DNA for the CDR3: TGTGCCAGCAGCTTGGATGGGGCCGGCACCGGGGAGCTGTTTTTT. The full variable domain, its missing parts supplied by reference TRBV5-8 and TRBJ2-2, is EAGVTQSPTHLIKTRGQQATLRCSPISGHTSVYWYQQALGLGLQFLLWYDEGEERNRGNFPPRFSGRQFPNYSSELNVNALELEDSALYLCASSLDGAGTGELFFGEGSRLTVL.

The V call is TRBV30, the J call TRBJ2-1; 8 bases are shared with TRBD1. Germline V gives CDR1 GTSNPN, CDR2 SVGIG (reference sequence). V lost 4 bases and J lost 9; bases outside the gene matches: 2. The CDR3 loop spans 11 amino acids. The CDR3 loop reads CAWKTGGEQFF. The CDR3 region has the DNA TGTGCCTGGAAAACAGGGGGTGAGCAGTTCTTC. The whole variable domain, remainder taken from reference TRBV30 and TRBJ2-1, is SQTIHQWPATLVQPVGSPLSLECTVEGTSNPNLYWYRQAAGRGLQLLFYSVGIGQISSEVPQNLSASRPQDRQFILSSKKLLLSDSGFYLCAWKTGGEQFFGPGTRLTVL.

This clone has a single count. V and J are TRBV7-2 and TRBJ2-6, with 8 bases identical to TRBD1. This CDR3 is built from 16 residues. V shed 2 bases and J 4 bases; nucleotides not matched to a gene: 4. The germline V gene has CDR1 SGHTA and CDR2 FQGNSA. For the CDR3, the DNA is TGTGCCAGCAGCTTACAGGGGGCTACAGGGGCCAACGTCCTGACTTTC. Its translation is CASSLQGATGANVLTF.

V usage is TRBV10-3 and J usage is TRBJ1-4; weak D call: TRBD1 (5 bases). The CDR3 extends over 14 amino acids. Germline V gene sequence: CDR1 ENHRY, CDR2 SYGVKD. Trimming took 3 bases from V and 7 from J, leaving 12 bases between them. CDR3 amino acids: CAISDRQGPEKLFF. In nucleotides, the CDR3 is TGTGCCATCAGTGACCGGCAGGGTCCTGAAAAACTGTTTTTT.

DNA of the CDR3: TGTGCCAGCAGCTTAGCTAGCGGGGAGCAGTACTTC. It encodes CASSLASGEQYF. The V and J genes are TRBV11-2 and TRBJ2-5; 9 positions agree with TRBD2. The CDR3 sequence is 12 residues long. V lost 1 base and J lost 11; bases outside the gene matches: 2. The V gene's germline CDR1 is SGHAT and CDR2 FQNNGV.

Only one count was recorded for this clone. This CDR3 is CASSSYRTGGYSPLHF. CDR3 coding DNA: TGTGCCAGCAGTTCTTACCGGACAGGGGGTTATTCACCCCTCCACTTT. The J gene is TRBJ1-6, the V gene TRBV25-1; 10 nucleotides agree with TRBD1. Trimming at V came to 5 bases and at J to 8 bases, leaving 9 bases not matched to a gene. The germline V gene has CDR1 MGHDK and CDR2 SYGVNS. CDR3 size: 16 residues.

The V and J genes are TRBV18 and TRBJ1-5; 10 nucleotides match TRBD1. The length of the CDR3 is 16 residues. Germline V gene lookup returns CDR1 KGHSH and CDR2 LQKENI. V shed 4 bases and J 5 bases; nucleotides not matched to a gene: 8. DNA of the CDR3: TGTGCCAGCTCACATACTGACAGGGGGCTGGATCAGCCCCAGCATTTT. It encodes CASSHTDRGLDQPQHF.

The rearrangement uses TRBV7-9 and TRBJ2-3; 8 nucleotides align to TRBD2. V was pared by 0 bases and J by 11 bases, with 7 bases of the junction left unmatched. CDR3 length equals 14 residues. Germline CDR1 SEHNR, CDR2 FQNEAQ (reference sequence). The CDR3 region has the DNA TGTGCCAGCAGCTTAGCCAGCGGGAGTAGGGGGCAGTATTTT. As protein: CASSLASGSRGQYF.

The V call is TRBV27, the J call TRBJ1-2, with D unclear. CDR3 length: 14 amino acids. Between the trimmed V and J ends, which lost 3 bases and 0 bases, there was a span of 8 bases. The germline gives CDR1 MNHEY, CDR2 SMNVEV (reference sequence). CDR3: CASSFSETNYGYTF. CDR3 DNA sequence: TGTGCCAGCAGTTTCTCCGAGACTAACTATGGCTACACCTTC.

This clone was counted a single time. DNA for the CDR3: TGCAGCGGCGACGGGGTCTCCTACAATGAGCAGTTCTTC. Translation: CSGDGVSYNEQFF. The chain is built from TRBV29-1 and TRBJ2-1; D is perhaps TRBD2 (5 bases). CDR1 and CDR2 from the germline V gene are SQVTM and ANQGSEA. This CDR3 contains 13 residues. V gave up 7 bases and J gave up 0 bases, with 10 bases separating them.